This entry lists 10 T cell receptor beta chains sequenced from one sample in a study of OX40 agonist ivuxolimab in advanced cancers. Some clones are missing from TCRdb's copy, which holds only in-frame ones; the method was immunoSEQ multiplex PCR. In the table there are about 83,000 clones, around 86% of which are singletons. This material consisted of CD4+ or CD8+ T cells sorted from blood, taken in a trial of the OX40 agonist ivuxolimab. These receptor sequences come from an adult with an advanced solid tumor such as melanoma, head and neck, liver or kidney cancer.

The chain uses TRBV5-1 and TRBJ1-1; 7 bases are a match to TRBD1. J lost 5 bases, V lost 3 bases, and 10 bases had no gene match. The CDR3 consists of 15 residues. Germline V lookup: CDR1 SGHRS, CDR2 YFSETQ. The chain's CDR3 is CASSYTTGVRTEAFF. The CDR3 bases are TGCGCCAGCAGCTACACAACAGGGGTACGAACTGAAGCTTTCTTT.

The rearrangement links TRBV5-1 to TRBJ2-3; TRBD2 matches at 8 bases. Germline V gene lookup returns CDR1 SGHRS and CDR2 YFSETQ. The length of the CDR3 is 17 residues. Trimming cost V 1 base and J 10 bases; bases outside gene matches: 17. CDR3 nucleotides: TGCGCCAGCAGCTTGTTTAGCGGGGAGACTTATCCCAGTGCGCAGTATTTT. It yields the protein CASSLFSGETYPSAQYF.

Here the CDR3 reads CARSLTGNEKLFF. For the CDR3, the DNA is TGTGCCAGAAGCTTGACAGGGAATGAAAAACTGTTTTTT. The chain recombines TRBV5-3 with TRBJ1-4; possible D gene TRBD1, 6 bases. TRBV5-3 is given ORF status, its function remaining uncertain. Deletions cut 1 base from V and 5 bases from J, with 6 bases between. CDR3 size: 13 residues.

The genes are TRBV11-1 and TRBJ1-3; D not certain. The V gene lost 2 bases and the J gene lost 0 bases, with 2 bases spanning the gap. Germline CDR1 SGHAT, CDR2 FQDESV (reference sequence). The CDR3 is made up of 13 amino acids. In DNA, the CDR3 is TGTGCCAGCAGCTTAATCTCTGGAAACACCATATATTTT. Translating it yields CASSLISGNTIYF.

V is TRBV7-6 and J is TRBJ1-6; possibly TRBD1 for D (6 bases). The CDR3 is 15 amino acids. Trimming removed 1 base at V and 14 bases at J, with 18 bases between. Germline values: CDR1 SGHVS, CDR2 FNYEAQ. CDR3 coding DNA: TGTGCCAGCAGCTTAGATTCAGGGGAAGGATTTTCCCTCCACTTT. This codes for CASSLDSGEGFSLHF.

This chain connects TRBV11-2 to TRBJ2-1; weak D call: TRBD1 (6 bases). Germline V lookup: CDR1 SGHAT, CDR2 FQNNGV. The CDR3 runs to 14 residues. Trimming stripped 3 bases from V and 6 bases from J, with 12 bases between. In nucleotides, the CDR3 is TGTGCCAGCAGCTTGCAGCCAGGGGCCAATGAGCAGTTCTTC. Residues: CASSLQPGANEQFF.

This clone was seen only once. The CDR3 reads CASSQLPGTGGSPEGNTEAFF. The DNA of the CDR3 is TGTGCCAGCAGCCAACTACCCGGGACAGGGGGCAGTCCCGAGGGTAACACTGAAGCTTTCTTT. The chain employs TRBV14 and TRBJ1-1; 12 bases agree with TRBD1. The CDR3 is 21 amino acids. Germline V gene lookup returns CDR1 SGHDN and CDR2 FVKESK. The ends lost 2 bases at V and 2 bases at J; junction bases unmatched: 18.

J is TRBJ2-2 and V is TRBV7-2, with 8 bases fitting TRBD1. Germline lookup yields CDR1 SGHTA and CDR2 FQGNSA. Germline trimming cut 5 bases from V and 0 bases from J; bases unmatched to any gene: 8. The CDR3 length is 17 residues. The CDR3 sequence: CASSKRQGYSNTGELFF. In DNA form, the CDR3 reads TGTGCCAGCAGCAAACGACAGGGGTATTCGAACACCGGGGAGCTGTTTTTT. The whole variable domain, filled in from reference TRBV7-2 and TRBJ2-2, reads GAGVSQSPSNKVTEKGKDVELRCDPISGHTALYWYRQSLGQGLEFLIYFQGNSAPDKSGLPSDRFSAERTGGSVSTLTIQRTQQEDSAVYLCASSKRQGYSNTGELFFGEGSRLTVL.

The chain recombines TRBV14 with TRBJ2-6; a possible D gene is TRBD1 (5 bases). The CDR3 contains 18 residues. Germline V lookup: CDR1 SGHDN, CDR2 FVKESK. Trimming shortened V by 4 bases and J by 0 bases, and 16 bases separated the two germline ends. The CDR3 spells CASSRTKGADSGANVLTF. CDR3 DNA sequence: TGTGCCAGCAGCCGGACGAAAGGGGCAGACTCTGGGGCCAACGTCCTGACTTTC.

The V call is TRBV27, the J call TRBJ2-2; maybe TRBD2 (6 bases). Germline CDR1 MNHEY, CDR2 SMNVEV (reference sequence). The CDR3 is made up of 15 amino acids. The V and J ends lost 4 bases and 1 base respectively, with 10 bases between them. The CDR3 DNA reads TGTGCCAGCAGTTCGAGACTAGTGAACACCGGGGAGCTGTTTTTT. Its translation: CASSSRLVNTGELFF.